This T cell receptor (beta chain) was sequenced in a study of blood T cell repertoires in COVID-19. Profiled with immunoSEQ multiplex PCR; TCRdb holds only in-frame clones, not every one. The repertoire holds under 150,000 clones, with around four fifths as singletons. The source of this sequence is a woman in her 40s who had recovered from COVID-19. The sequenced material came from PBMCs or T cells enriched from blood (not recorded which).

CDR3 sequence reads: CASTPGQYYNEQFF. Here the CDR3 DNA reads TGTGCCAGTACCCCAGGGCAATACTACAATGAGCAGTTCTTC. The gene calls are TRBV19 and TRBJ2-1; D is perhaps TRBD1 (5 bases). V lost 7 bases to trimming and J lost 3 bases, with 13 bases between them. The CDR3 loop spans 14 amino acids. In germline, CDR1 is LNHDA, CDR2 SQIVND (reference sequence).